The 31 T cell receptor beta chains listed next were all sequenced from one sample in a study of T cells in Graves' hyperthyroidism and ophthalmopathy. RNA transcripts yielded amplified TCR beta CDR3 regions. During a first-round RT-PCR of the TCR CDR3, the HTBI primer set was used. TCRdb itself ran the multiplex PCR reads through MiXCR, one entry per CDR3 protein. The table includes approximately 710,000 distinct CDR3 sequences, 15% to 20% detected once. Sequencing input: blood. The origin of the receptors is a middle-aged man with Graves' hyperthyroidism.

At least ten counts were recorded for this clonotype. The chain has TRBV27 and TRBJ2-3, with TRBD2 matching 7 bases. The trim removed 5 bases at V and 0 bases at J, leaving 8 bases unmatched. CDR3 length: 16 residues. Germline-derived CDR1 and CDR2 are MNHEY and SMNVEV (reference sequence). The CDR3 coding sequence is TGTGCCAGCAGTCCCCAACTAGCGTTTAGCACAGATACGCAGTATTTT. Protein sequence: CASSPQLAFSTDTQYF.

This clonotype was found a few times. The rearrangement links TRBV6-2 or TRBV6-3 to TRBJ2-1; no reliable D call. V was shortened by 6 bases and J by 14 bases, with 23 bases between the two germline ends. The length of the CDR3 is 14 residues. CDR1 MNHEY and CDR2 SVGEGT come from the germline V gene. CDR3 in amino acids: CASRPTTPSVAKFF. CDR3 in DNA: TGTGCCAGCAGACCCACGACTCCCTCTGTGGCTAAGTTCTTC.

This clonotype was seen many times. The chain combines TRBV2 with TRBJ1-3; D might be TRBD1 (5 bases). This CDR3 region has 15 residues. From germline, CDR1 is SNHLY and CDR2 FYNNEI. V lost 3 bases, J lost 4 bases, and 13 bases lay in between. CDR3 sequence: CASSDPGQQGNTIYF. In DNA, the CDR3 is TGTGCCAGCAGTGACCCGGGGCAGCAGGGAAACACCATATATTTT.

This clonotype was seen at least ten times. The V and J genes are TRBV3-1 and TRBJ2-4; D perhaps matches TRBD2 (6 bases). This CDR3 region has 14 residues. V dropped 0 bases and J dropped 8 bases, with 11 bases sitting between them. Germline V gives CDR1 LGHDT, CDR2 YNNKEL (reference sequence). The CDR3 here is CASSQEALADIQYF. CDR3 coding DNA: TGTGCCAGCAGCCAAGAAGCACTAGCAGACATTCAGTACTTC. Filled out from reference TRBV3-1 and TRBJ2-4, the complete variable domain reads DTAVSQTPKYLVTQMGNDKSIKCEQNLGHDTMYWYKQDSKKFLKIMFSYNNKELIINETVPNRFSPKSPDKAHLNLHINSLELGDSAVYFCASSQEALADIQYFGAGTRLSVL.

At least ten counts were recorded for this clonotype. The CDR3 spells CASRDPRQSYEQYF. DNA of the CDR3: TGTGCCAGCAGGGACCCTCGACAGTCTTACGAGCAGTACTTC. The rearrangement uses TRBV6-2 or TRBV6-3 and TRBJ2-7; a possible D gene is TRBD1 (5 bases). The CDR3 loop spans 14 amino acids. V shed 6 bases and J shed 4 bases, with 16 bases lying between them. Germline-derived CDR1 and CDR2 are MNHEY and SVGEGT.

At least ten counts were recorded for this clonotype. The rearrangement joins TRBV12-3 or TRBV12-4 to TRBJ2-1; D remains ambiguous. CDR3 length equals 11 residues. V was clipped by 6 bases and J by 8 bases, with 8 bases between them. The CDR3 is CASSATHEQFF. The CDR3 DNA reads TGTGCCAGCAGCGCGACACATGAGCAGTTCTTC.

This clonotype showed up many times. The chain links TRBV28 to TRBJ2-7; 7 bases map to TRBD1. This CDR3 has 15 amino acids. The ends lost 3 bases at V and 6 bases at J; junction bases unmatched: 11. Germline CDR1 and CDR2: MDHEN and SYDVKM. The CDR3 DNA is TGTGCCAGCAGTTTTAGAGGGGGCCGGAAAGGCGAGCAGTACTTC. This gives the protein CASSFRGGRKGEQYF.

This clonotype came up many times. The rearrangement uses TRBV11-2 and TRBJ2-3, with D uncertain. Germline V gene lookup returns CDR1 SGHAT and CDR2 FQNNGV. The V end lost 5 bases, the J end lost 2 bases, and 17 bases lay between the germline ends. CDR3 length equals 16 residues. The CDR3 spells CASSVRGGGPTDTQYF. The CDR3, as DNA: TGTGCCAGCAGCGTAAGAGGTGGCGGTCCCACAGATACGCAGTATTTT.

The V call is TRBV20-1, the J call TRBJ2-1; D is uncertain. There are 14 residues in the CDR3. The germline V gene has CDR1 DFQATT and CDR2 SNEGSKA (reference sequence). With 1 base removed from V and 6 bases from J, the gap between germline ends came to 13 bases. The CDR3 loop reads CSARVAAGSNEQFF. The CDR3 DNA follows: TGCAGTGCTAGAGTGGCGGCCGGGTCCAATGAGCAGTTCTTC.

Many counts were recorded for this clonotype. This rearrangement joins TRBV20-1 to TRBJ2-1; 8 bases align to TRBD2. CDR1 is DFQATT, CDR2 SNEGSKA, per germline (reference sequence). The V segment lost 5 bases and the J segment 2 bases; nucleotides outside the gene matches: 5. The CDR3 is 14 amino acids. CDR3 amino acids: CSAVAGLPYNEQFF. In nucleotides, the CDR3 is TGCAGTGCTGTAGCGGGACTCCCCTACAATGAGCAGTTCTTC.

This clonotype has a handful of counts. The CDR3 DNA reads as TGTGCCAGTAGTATAGGAAGCTCGGGCTACTACGAGCAGTACTTC. This gives the protein CASSIGSSGYYEQYF. This sequence joins TRBV19 and TRBJ2-7; D not resolved. This CDR3 is 15 amino acids long. CDR1 is LNHDA and CDR2 is SQIVND in the germline V gene (reference sequence). V was pared by 1 base and J by 3 bases, with 13 bases between.

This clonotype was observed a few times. Here the CDR3 reads CASRSDRVGNQPQHF. The CDR3 coding sequence is TGTGCCAGCAGATCGGACAGGGTAGGCAATCAGCCCCAGCATTTT. The chain employs TRBV6-1 and TRBJ1-5; 8 bases are a match to TRBD1. CDR1 MNHNS and CDR2 SASEGT come from the germline V gene. The CDR3 covers 15 residues. The V segment lost 6 bases and the J segment 2 bases; nucleotides outside the gene matches: 6.

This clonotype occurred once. Written as DNA, the CDR3 is TGCAGTGCTAGACCACAACCGGGGGCCTGGGGTGAGCAGTTCTTC. Translation gives CSARPQPGAWGEQFF. The chain has TRBV20-1 and TRBJ2-1; D is tentatively TRBD1 or TRBD2 (6 bases each). This CDR3 has 15 residues. Deletions cut 2 bases from V and 9 bases from J, with 20 bases between. Germline V CDR1 and CDR2: DFQATT, SNEGSKA (reference sequence).

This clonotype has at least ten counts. For the CDR3, the DNA is TGTGCCAGTACCTCCCCTCGGGGGCAGGTTGGCAATCAGCCCCAGCATTTT. Protein product: CASTSPRGQVGNQPQHF. The chain employs TRBV19 and TRBJ1-5, with D possibly TRBD1 on 6 matching bases. V gave up 7 bases and J gave up 2 bases, with 21 bases separating them. Germline CDR1 and CDR2: LNHDA and SQIVND (reference sequence). The CDR3 loop spans 17 amino acids. Supplemented by reference TRBV19 and TRBJ1-5, the full variable domain reads DGGITQSPKYLFRKEGQNVTLSCEQNLNHDAMYWYRQDPGQGLRLIYYSQIVNDFQKGDIAEGYSVSREKKESFPLTVTSAQKNPTAFYLCASTSPRGQVGNQPQHFGDGTRLSIL.

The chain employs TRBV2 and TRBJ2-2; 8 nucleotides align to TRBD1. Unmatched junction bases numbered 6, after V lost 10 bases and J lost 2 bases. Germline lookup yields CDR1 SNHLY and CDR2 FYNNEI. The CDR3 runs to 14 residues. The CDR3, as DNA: TGTGCCACAAAGGACAGGGTTAACACCGGGGAGCTGTTTTTT. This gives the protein CATKDRVNTGELFF. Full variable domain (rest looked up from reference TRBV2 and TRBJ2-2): EPEVTQTPSHQVTQMGQEVILRCVPISNHLYFYWYRQILGQKVEFLVSFYNNEISEKSEIFDDQFSVERPDGSNFTLKIRSTKLEDSAMYFCATKDRVNTGELFFGEGSRLTVL.

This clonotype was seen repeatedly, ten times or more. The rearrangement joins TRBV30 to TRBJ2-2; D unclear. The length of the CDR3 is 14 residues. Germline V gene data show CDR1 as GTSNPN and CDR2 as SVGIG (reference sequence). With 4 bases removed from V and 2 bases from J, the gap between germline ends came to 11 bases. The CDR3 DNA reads TGTGCCTGGAAACCGGGCCCCAACACCGGGGAGCTGTTTTTT. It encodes CAWKPGPNTGELFF.

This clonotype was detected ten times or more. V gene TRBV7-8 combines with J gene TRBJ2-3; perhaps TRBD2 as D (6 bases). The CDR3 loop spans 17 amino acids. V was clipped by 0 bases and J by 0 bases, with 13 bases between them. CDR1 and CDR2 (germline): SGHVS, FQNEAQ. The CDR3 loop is CASSLAISGGSTDTQYF. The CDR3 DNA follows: TGTGCCAGCAGCTTAGCTATTAGCGGAGGGAGCACAGATACGCAGTATTTT.

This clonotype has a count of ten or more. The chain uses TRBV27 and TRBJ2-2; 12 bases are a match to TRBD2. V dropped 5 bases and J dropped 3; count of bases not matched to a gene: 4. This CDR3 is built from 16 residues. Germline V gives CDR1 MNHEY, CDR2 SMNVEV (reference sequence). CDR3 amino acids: CASSLAGGPDTGELFF. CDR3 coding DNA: TGTGCCAGCAGTCTAGCGGGAGGGCCGGACACCGGGGAGCTGTTTTTT.

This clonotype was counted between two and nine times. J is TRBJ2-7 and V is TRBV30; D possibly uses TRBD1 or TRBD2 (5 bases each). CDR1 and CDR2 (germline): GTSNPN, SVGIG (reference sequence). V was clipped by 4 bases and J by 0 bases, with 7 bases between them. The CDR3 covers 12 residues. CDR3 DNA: TGTGCCTGGATGAGGGGCTCCTACGAGCAGTACTTC. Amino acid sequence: CAWMRGSYEQYF.

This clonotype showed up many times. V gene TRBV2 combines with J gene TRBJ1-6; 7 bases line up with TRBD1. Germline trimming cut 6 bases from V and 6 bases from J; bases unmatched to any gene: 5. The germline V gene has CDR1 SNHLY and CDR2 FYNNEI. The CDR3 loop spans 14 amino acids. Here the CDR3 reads CASSGTDSNSPLHF. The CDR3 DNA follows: TGTGCCAGCAGCGGGACAGATTCTAATTCACCCCTCCACTTT.

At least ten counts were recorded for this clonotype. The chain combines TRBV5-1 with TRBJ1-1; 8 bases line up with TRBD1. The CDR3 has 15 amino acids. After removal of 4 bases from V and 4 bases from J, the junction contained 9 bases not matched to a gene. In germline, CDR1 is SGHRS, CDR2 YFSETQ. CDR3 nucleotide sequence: TGCGCCAGCAGCAGCCGACAGGGGACGGTCACTGAAGCTTTCTTT. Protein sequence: CASSSRQGTVTEAFF.

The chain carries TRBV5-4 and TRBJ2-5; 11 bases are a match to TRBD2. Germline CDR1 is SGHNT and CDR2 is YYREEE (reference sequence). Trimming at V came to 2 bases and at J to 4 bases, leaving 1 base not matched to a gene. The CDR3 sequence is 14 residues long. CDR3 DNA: TGTGCCAGCAGCTTAACTAGCGGGAGAGAGACCCAGTACTTC. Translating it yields CASSLTSGRETQYF.

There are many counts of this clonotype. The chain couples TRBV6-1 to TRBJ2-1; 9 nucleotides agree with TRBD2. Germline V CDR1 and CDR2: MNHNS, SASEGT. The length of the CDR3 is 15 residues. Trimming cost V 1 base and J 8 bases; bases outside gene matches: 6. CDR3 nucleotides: TGTGCCAGCAGTGAAGACGGCGGGAGGGTCGATGAGCAGTTCTTC. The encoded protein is CASSEDGGRVDEQFF.

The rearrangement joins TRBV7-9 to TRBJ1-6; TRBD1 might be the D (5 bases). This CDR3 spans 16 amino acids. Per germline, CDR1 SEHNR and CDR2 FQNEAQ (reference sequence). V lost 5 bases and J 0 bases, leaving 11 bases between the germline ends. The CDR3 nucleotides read TGTGCCAGCAGCCTCAGGGAGCTCTCCTATAATTCACCCCTCCACTTT. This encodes CASSLRELSYNSPLHF.

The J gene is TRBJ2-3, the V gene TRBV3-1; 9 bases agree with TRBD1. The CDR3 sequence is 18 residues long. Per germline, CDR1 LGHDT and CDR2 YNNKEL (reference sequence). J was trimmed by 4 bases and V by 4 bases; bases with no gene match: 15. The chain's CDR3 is CASSPHPGGQGRADTQYF. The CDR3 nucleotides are TGTGCCAGCAGCCCCCACCCGGGGGGACAGGGAAGGGCAGATACGCAGTATTTT.

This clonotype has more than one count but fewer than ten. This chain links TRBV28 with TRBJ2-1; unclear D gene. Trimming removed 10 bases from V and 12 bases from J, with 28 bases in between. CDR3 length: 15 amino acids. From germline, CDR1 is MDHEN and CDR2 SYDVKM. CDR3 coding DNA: TGTGCCACTTCCCCCGGTGGGTCTGGTAGGGATGGGCAGTTCTTC. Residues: CATSPGGSGRDGQFF.

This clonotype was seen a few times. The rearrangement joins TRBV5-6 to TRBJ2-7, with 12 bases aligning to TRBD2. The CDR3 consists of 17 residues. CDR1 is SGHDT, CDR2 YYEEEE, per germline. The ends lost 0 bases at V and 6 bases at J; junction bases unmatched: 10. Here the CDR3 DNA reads TGTGCCAGCAGCTTGGGTTGGTCTAGCGGGAGGGCCAGCGAGCAGTACTTC. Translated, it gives CASSLGWSSGRASEQYF. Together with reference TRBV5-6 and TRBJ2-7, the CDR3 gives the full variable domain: DAGVTQSPTHLIKTRGQQVTLRCSPKSGHDTVSWYQQALGQGPQFIFQYYEEEERQRGNFPDRFSGHQFPNYSSELNVNALLLGDSALYLCASSLGWSSGRASEQYFGPGTRLTVT.

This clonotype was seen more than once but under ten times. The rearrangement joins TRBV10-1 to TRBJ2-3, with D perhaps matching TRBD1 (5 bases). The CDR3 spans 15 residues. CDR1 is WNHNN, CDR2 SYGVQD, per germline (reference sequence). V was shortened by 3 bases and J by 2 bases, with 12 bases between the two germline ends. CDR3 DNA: TGCGCCAGCAGTGATGGGGCGACAGACACAGATACGCAGTATTTT. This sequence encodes CASSDGATDTDTQYF.

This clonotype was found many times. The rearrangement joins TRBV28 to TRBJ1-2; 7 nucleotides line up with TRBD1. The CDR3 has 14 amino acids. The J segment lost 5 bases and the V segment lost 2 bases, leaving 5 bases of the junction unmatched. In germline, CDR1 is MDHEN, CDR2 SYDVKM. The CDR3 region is CASSLTGASYGYTF. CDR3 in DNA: TGTGCCAGCAGTTTAACAGGGGCATCTTATGGCTACACCTTC.

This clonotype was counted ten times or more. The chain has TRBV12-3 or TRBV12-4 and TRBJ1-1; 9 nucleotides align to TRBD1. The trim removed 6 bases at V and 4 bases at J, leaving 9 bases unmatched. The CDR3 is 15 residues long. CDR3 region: CASRKGQGNSTEAFF. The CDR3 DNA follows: TGTGCCAGCAGAAAAGGACAGGGGAATTCCACTGAAGCTTTCTTT.

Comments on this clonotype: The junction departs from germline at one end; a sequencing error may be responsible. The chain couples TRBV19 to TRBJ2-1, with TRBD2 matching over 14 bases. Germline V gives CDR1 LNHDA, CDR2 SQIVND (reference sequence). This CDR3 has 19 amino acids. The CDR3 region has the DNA TGTGCCAGTAGTACTGGACTAGCGGGAGGCATGGGGTCCTACAATGAGCAGCTCTTC. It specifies CASSTGLAGGMGSYNEQLF. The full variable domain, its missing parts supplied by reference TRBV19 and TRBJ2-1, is DGGITQSPKYLFRKEGQNVTLSCEQNLNHDAMYWYRQDPGQGLRLIYYSQIVNDFQKGDIAEGYSVSREKKESFPLTVTSAQKNPTAFYLCASSTGLAGGMGSYNEQLFGPGTRLTVL.